Listed below are T cell receptor beta chains from one sample, sequenced in a study of molecular identifiers for immune sequencing clone quantification. TCRdb fed the PCR reads into MiXCR, producing one record per CDR3 protein. The sample yields roughly 300,000 distinct CDR3 sequences, roughly a quarter seen once. Specimen: naive CD8+ T cells from blood, with Jurkat cell RNA spiked in. These receptors were taken from a human donor in good health. Some libraries in this study had Jurkat cell RNA spiked in. CDR3s include the opening cysteine and the closing phenylalanine or tryptophan. The order of the fields is clone size, J gene, D gene, V gene, CDR3 DNA, CDR3 protein. D genes are given only for firm matches. Size is stated for part of the rows, as once, few or many counts, or as a class when the clone is expanded.

>many|TRBJ1-2|.|TRBV27
TGTGCCAGCAGTTTAACGGAAAACTATGGCTACACCTTC
CASSLTENYGYTF
>many|TRBJ2-1|TRBD1|TRBV29-1
TGCAGCGTAGGACAGGGTTCCTACGATGAGCAGTTCTTC
CSVGQGSYDEQFF
>few|TRBJ1-1|.|TRBV7-9
TGTGCCAGCAGCTTATTTGACCAGGATACTGAAGCTTTCTTT
CASSLFDQDTEAFF
>.|TRBJ1-5|TRBD1|TRBV19
TGTGCCAGCCTGGACAGGGTAGGTTCTTCGAGCAATCAGCCCCAGCATTTT
CASLDRVGSSSNQPQHF
>many|TRBJ1-1|.|TRBV2
TGTGCCAGCAGTGAATCGGGGGCTAGTGAAGCTTTCTTT
CASSESGASEAFF
>.|TRBJ1-1|TRBD1|TRBV27
TGTGCCAGCAGTTCAAGCCGAGACAGGGGGTTGAGTACTGAAGCTTTCTTT
CASSSSRDRGLSTEAFF
>few|TRBJ2-7|.|TRBV7-8
TGTGCCAGCAGCTTATTGGGGGGCCCTTTCGAGCAGTACTTC
CASSLLGGPFEQYF
>.|TRBJ2-7|.|TRBV4-3
TGCGCCGGCAGCCAAGAACAGGGCTACGAGCAGTACTTC
CAGSQEQGYEQYF
>.|TRBJ2-7|.|TRBV11-1
TGTGCCAGCAGCCAGAACCGTGGCGGACTCTACGAGCAGTACTTC
CASSQNRGGLYEQYF
>many|TRBJ2-3|.|TRBV28
TGTGCCAGCGGGAGGACAGACCCGCGACCAGATACGCAGTATTTT
CASGRTDPRPDTQYF
>many|TRBJ1-2|TRBD1|TRBV7-9
TGTGCCAGCAGCCGAGGGGACAGATATGGCTACACCTTC
CASSRGDRYGYTF
>many|TRBJ2-5|TRBD2|TRBV28
TGTGCCAGCAGTTTCGGCGGGGGACTAGCGGGGGAGAGGACGACCCAGTACTTC
CASSFGGGLAGERTTQYF
>.|TRBJ2-3|.|TRBV20-1
TGCAGTGCTAGCAGTGGCAGTGACTCGTACACAGATACGCAGTATTTT
CSASSGSDSYTDTQYF
>few|TRBJ1-5|.|TRBV20-1
TGCAGTGCCATCTATACAGGTTCTAGCAATCAGCCCCAGCATTTT
CSAIYTGSSNQPQHF
>.|TRBJ2-3|.|TRBV5-3
TGTGCCAGTAGCTTGGGGGATGCCCTGGGGGATACGCAGTATTTT
CASSLGDALGDTQYF
>.|TRBJ1-3|.|TRBV7-9
TGTGCCAGCAGCTCACCCGTATCAGGAAACACCATATATTTT
CASSSPVSGNTIYF
>few|TRBJ2-7|TRBD1|TRBV12-3/TRBV12-4
TGTGCCAGCAGTCCGACGACAGGGGGCTTGTACGAGCAGTACTTC
CASSPTTGGLYEQYF
>many|TRBJ2-1|.|TRBV7-2
TGTGCCAGCAGCTCCCTATCGGGGGCCAATGAGCAGTTCTTC
CASSSLSGANEQFF
>few|TRBJ1-2|TRBD1|TRBV12-3/TRBV12-4
TGTGCCAGCAGTCTCGCCTTGACAGGGCAGAACTATGGCTACACCTTC
CASSLALTGQNYGYTF
>many|TRBJ2-3|.|TRBV4-1
TGCGCCAGCAGCCAAACTAGTTCCGGATTGGATACGCAGTATTTT
CASSQTSSGLDTQYF
>few|TRBJ2-1|TRBD2|TRBV20-1
TGCAGTGCAAAAAATCTAGCGGGAGAGAACAATGAGCAGTTCTTC
CSAKNLAGENNEQFF
>.|TRBJ2-3|.|TRBV6-2/TRBV6-3
TGTGCCAGCAGCCTCCATGGAGCTAGCACAGATACGCAGTATTTT
CASSLHGASTDTQYF
>many|TRBJ2-5|TRBD2|TRBV5-1
TGCGCCAGCATAGGTGGCCTAGCGGGGGGCCAAGAGACCCAGTACTTC
CASIGGLAGGQETQYF
>few|TRBJ1-5|.|TRBV27
TGTGCCAGCAGTTTGACAGTGGAAAGCAATCAGCCCCAGCATTTT
CASSLTVESNQPQHF
>.|TRBJ2-7|.|TRBV29-1
TGCAGCGTTGAAGGGGGGACCCCTCTAGCCTACGAGCAGTACTTC
CSVEGGTPLAYEQYF
>many|TRBJ2-3|TRBD2|TRBV28
TGTGCCAGCAGTTTGTCGGGACTAGTCACAGATACGCAGTATTTT
CASSLSGLVTDTQYF
>many|TRBJ2-7|TRBD1|TRBV20-1
TGCAGTGCTAGAGATTGGGAGCAGGGGGCTTGGGAGCAGTACTTC
CSARDWEQGAWEQYF
>few|TRBJ2-1|TRBD2|TRBV4-2
TGTGCCAGCAGCCAAAGAATAGCGGGAATCGGCAATGAGCAGTTCTTC
CASSQRIAGIGNEQFF
>.|TRBJ1-5|TRBD1|TRBV27
TGTGCCAGCAGTTTATTGACAGGGGCAGATCAGCCCCAGCATTTT
CASSLLTGADQPQHF
>.|TRBJ1-1|.|TRBV2
TGTGCCAGCTGTGAGTTCGATATGAACACTGAAGCTTTCTTT
CASCEFDMNTEAFF